This entry concerns a single TCR beta chain. Its target is unknown. Germline assignment: CDR1 MNHEY and CDR2 SVGAGI. The CDR3 runs 16 residues. V lost 2 bases, J lost 2 bases, and 5 bases stayed unmatched. The data were produced by immunoSEQ multiplex PCR, yet TCRdb's version contains in-frame clones alone and is incomplete. The top ten hold 1% to 1.5% of the sample, which has about 63,000 clones, roughly 90% seen once. The sample comes from a study of cytomegalovirus exposure and HLA in healthy donors. General observations from the study: The tendency of first-cohort TCR clusters to co-occur in the 90 to 150 validation repertoires was the finding of a later analysis.

The genes are TRBV6-5 and TRBJ2-3; 9 bases map to TRBD1. This TCR came from a young woman in good health and CMV-seronegative. Sequencing was performed on PBMCs. CDR3 in DNA: TGTGCCAGCAGTTACCTACAGGGGGCTGTCACAGATACGCAGTATTTT. It yields the protein CASSYLQGAVTDTQYF.